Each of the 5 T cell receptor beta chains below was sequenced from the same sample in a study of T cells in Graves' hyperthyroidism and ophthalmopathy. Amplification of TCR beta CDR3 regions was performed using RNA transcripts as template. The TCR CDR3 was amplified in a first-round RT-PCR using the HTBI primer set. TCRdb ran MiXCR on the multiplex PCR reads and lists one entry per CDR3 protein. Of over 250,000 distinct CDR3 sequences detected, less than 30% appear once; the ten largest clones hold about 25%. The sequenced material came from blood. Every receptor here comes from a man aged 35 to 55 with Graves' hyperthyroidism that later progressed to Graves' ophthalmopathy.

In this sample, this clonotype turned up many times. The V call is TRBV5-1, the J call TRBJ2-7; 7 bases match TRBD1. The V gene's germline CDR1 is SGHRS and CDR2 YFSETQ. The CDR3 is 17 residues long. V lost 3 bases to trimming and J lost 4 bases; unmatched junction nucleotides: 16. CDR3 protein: CASSSQFRGRRSYEQYF. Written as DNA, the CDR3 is TGCGCCAGCAGCTCCCAATTTAGGGGGCGGCGTTCGTACGAGCAGTACTTC.

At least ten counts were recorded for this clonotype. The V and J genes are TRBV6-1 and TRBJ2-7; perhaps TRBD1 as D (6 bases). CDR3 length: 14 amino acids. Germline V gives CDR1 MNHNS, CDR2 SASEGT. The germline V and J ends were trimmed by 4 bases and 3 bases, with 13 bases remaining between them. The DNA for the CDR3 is TGTGCCAGCAGTGTGTTGGGACAAATCTACGAGCAGTACTTC. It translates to CASSVLGQIYEQYF.

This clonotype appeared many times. The CDR3 DNA follows: TGTGCCAGCAGTTACACCAGGGTCCACGAGCAGTACTTC. This encodes CASSYTRVHEQYF. This chain connects TRBV6-5 to TRBJ2-7; possible D gene TRBD1, 5 bases. The CDR3 has 13 residues. V lost 2 bases, J lost 5 bases, and 10 bases lay in between. In germline, CDR1 is MNHEY, CDR2 SVGAGI.

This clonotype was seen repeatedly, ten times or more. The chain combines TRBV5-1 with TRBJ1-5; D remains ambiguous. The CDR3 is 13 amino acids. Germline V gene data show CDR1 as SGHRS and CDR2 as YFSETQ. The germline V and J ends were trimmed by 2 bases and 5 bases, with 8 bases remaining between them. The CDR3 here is CASSLDRDQPQHF. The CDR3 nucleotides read TGCGCCAGCAGCTTAGACCGAGATCAGCCCCAGCATTTT.

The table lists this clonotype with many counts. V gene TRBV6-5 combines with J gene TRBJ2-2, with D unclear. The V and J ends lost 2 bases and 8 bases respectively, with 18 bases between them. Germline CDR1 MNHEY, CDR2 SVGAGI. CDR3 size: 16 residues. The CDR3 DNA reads TGTGCCAGCAGTTACGATGGTAGTCGTCGGCGGGGGGAGCTGTTTTTT. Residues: CASSYDGSRRRGELFF.